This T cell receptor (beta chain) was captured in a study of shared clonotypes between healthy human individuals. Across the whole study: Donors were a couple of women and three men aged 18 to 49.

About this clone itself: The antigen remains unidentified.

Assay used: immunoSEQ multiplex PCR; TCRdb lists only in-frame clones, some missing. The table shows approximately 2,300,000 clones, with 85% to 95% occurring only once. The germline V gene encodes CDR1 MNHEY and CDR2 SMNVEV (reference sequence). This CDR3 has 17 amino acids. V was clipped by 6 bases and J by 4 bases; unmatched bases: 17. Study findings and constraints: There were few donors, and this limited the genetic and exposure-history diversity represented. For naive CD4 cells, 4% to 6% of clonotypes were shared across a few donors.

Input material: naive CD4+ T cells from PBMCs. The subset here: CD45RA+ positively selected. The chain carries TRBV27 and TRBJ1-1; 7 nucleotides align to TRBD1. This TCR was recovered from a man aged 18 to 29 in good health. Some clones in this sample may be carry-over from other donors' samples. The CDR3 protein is CASRPDRVVLMATEAFF. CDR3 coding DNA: TGTGCCAGCAGACCCGACAGGGTGGTGCTAATGGCCACTGAAGCTTTCTTT.